The 7 T cell receptor beta chains below all came from one sample that was sequenced in a study of cytomegalovirus exposure and HLA in healthy donors. Amplification used 60 Vbeta primers and 13 Jbeta primers. Using immunoSEQ multiplex PCR, the repertoire was profiled, and TCRdb retains in-frame clones only, with some absent. The sample has 95,000 to 150,000 clones, roughly 76% seen once. The sequencing sample was made of PBMCs. The receptors derive from a woman in her forties or fifties in good health and CMV-seronegative.

The chain is built from TRBV10-3 and TRBJ2-5; 9 nucleotides line up with TRBD1. The CDR3 covers 14 residues. From germline, CDR1 is ENHRY and CDR2 SYGVKD. The V gene end was trimmed by 5 bases and the J gene end by 7 bases; junction bases not matched to a gene: 8. The chain's CDR3 is CAISPGTGIVTQYF. The CDR3 DNA reads TGTGCCATCAGTCCCGGGACAGGGATTGTGACCCAGTACTTC.

V is TRBV6-6 and J is TRBJ1-6; 9 bases agree with TRBD1. This CDR3 contains 16 residues. Trimming at V came to 4 bases and at J to 6 bases, leaving 7 bases not matched to a gene. The germline V gene encodes CDR1 MNHNY and CDR2 SVGAGI (reference sequence). In DNA, the CDR3 is TGTGCCAGCAGTTTGTCCCGGGACAGGGCTAATTCACCCCTCCACTTT. As protein: CASSLSRDRANSPLHF.

V gene TRBV28 combines with J gene TRBJ1-6; D gene ambiguous. The CDR3 spans 14 residues. Trimming shortened V by 3 bases and J by 4 bases, and 7 bases separated the two germline ends. CDR1 is MDHEN and CDR2 is SYDVKM in the germline V gene. The CDR3 sequence is CASSFRRYNSPLHF. The CDR3 DNA reads as TGTGCCAGCAGTTTTCGTCGGTATAATTCACCCCTCCACTTT. The full variable domain, with the rest looked up from reference TRBV28 and TRBJ1-6, is DVKVTQSSRYLVKRTGEKVFLECVQDMDHENMFWYRQDPGLGLRLIYFSYDVKMKEKGDIPEGYSVSREKKERFSLILESASTNQTSMYLCASSFRRYNSPLHFGNGTRLTVT.

This chain uses TRBV15 with TRBJ1-1; D may be TRBD1 (5 bases). This CDR3 has 15 residues. The germline V gene encodes CDR1 LNHNV and CDR2 YYDKDF (reference sequence). V was pared by 1 base and J by 2 bases, with 11 bases between. The CDR3 nucleotides read TGTGCCACCAGCAGAGGGACGACAGTTAACACTGAAGCTTTCTTT. Encoded protein: CATSRGTTVNTEAFF.

This clone has a handful of counts. The chain carries TRBV7-9 and TRBJ1-3; TRBD1 is a possible D gene (6 bases). The germline V gene encodes CDR1 SEHNR and CDR2 FQNEAQ (reference sequence). CDR3 length: 15 amino acids. V lost 6 bases, J lost 3 bases, and 15 bases lay in between. CDR3 sequence reads: CASRPKDRLGNTIYF. CDR3 DNA sequence: TGTGCCAGCAGACCAAAAGACAGGCTTGGAAACACCATATATTTT.

The rearrangement joins TRBV4-1 to TRBJ1-4, with a possible D match to TRBD1 (5 bases). CDR1 is MGHRA and CDR2 is YSYEKL in the germline V gene. This CDR3 spans 14 amino acids. Trimming pared 1 base from V and 8 bases from J, leaving 11 bases between. CDR3 residues: CASSQGLTAEKLFF. For the CDR3, the DNA is TGCGCCAGCAGCCAAGGATTGACAGCGGAAAAACTGTTTTTT.

This sequence joins TRBV29-1 and TRBJ2-6; 12 nucleotides align to TRBD1. V trimming: 5 bases; J trimming: 3 bases; junction bases outside the gene matches: 5. Germline CDR1 reads SQVTM; CDR2 reads ANQGSEA. The CDR3 has 16 residues. CDR3 loop: CSVPGTGGGGANVLTF. The DNA of the CDR3 is TGCAGCGTTCCCGGGACAGGGGGCGGTGGGGCCAACGTCCTGACTTTC.